A selection of T cell receptor beta chains follows, all from one sample in a study. TCRdb redid the calling of the multiplex PCR reads with MiXCR, one entry per CDR3 protein. The data contain around 300 distinct CDR3 sequences, roughly 17% of them singletons. The sequenced sample was memory CD4+ T cells sorted from blood. These receptor sequences come from a female donor with breast cancer. Each CDR3 is given with its conserved first and last residue. Fields, in order: clone size, V gene, D gene, J gene, CDR3 DNA, CDR3 protein. D genes are given only for firm matches. Clone size is stated in some rows and not others, as once, few, many or a class when expanded.

few,TRBV12-3/TRBV12-4,.,TRBJ1-2,TGTGCCAGCAGTACCAGGGGAAGGGGTTATGGCTACACCTTC,CASSTRGRGYGYTF
.,TRBV12-3/TRBV12-4,TRBD1,TRBJ1-2,TGTGCCAGCAATCCGGGACAGGGGATGTCCGGCTACACCTTC,CASNPGQGMSGYTF
.,TRBV12-3/TRBV12-4,TRBD1,TRBJ1-2,TGTGCCAGCAATCCGGGACAGGGGTATGGCTACACCTTC,CASNPGQGYGYTF
medium-sized,TRBV12-3/TRBV12-4,.,TRBJ1-2,TGTGCCAGCAGTTACCCCTATGGCTACACCTTC,CASSYPYGYTF
.,TRBV12-3/TRBV12-4,.,TRBJ1-2,TGTGCCAGCAGTTTAGTAAGGGGCTATGGCTACACCTTC,CASSLVRGYGYTF
medium-sized,TRBV12-3/TRBV12-4,.,TRBJ1-2,TGTGCCAGCAGTACCAGGGGAGGGAGTTATGGCTACACCTTC,CASSTRGGSYGYTF
few,TRBV12-3/TRBV12-4,TRBD1,TRBJ1-2,TGTGCCAGCAGGGGACAGACAACCTATGGCTACACCTTC,CASRGQTTYGYTF
.,TRBV12-3/TRBV12-4,TRBD1,TRBJ1-2,TGTGCCAGCAGTTACGCCGGGACAGGGGCGGGCTACACCTTC,CASSYAGTGAGYTF
many,TRBV12-3/TRBV12-4,.,TRBJ1-2,TGTGCCAGCTCACAGATGGGGTGCTACACCTTC,CASSQMGCYTF
few,TRBV12-3/TRBV12-4,TRBD1,TRBJ1-2,TGTGCCAGCAGCCCGGGACAGACAACCTATGGCTACACCTTC,CASSPGQTTYGYTF
.,TRBV12-3/TRBV12-4,.,TRBJ1-2,TGTGCCAGCAGTTCCAACAGGAGGCTGTACTATGGCTACACCTTC,CASSSNRRLYYGYTF
large,TRBV12-3/TRBV12-4,.,TRBJ1-2,TGTGCCAGCAGTACGGGGAGAGTTGGCTATGGCTACACCTTC,CASSTGRVGYGYTF
large,TRBV12-3/TRBV12-4,.,TRBJ1-2,TGTGCCAGCAGTTTAATTCGATTTGGCTATGGCTACACCTTC,CASSLIRFGYGYTF
large,TRBV12-3/TRBV12-4,.,TRBJ1-2,TGTGCCAGCAGCCGGCGGGACATCATCTTC,CASSRRDIIF
.,TRBV12-3/TRBV12-4,.,TRBJ1-2,TGTGCCAGCAGTGATCCGGGACTTGCCTATGGCTACACCTTC,CASSDPGLAYGYTF
.,TRBV12-3/TRBV12-4,TRBD1,TRBJ1-2,TGTGCCAGCAGTTTAATGGGACAGGGCGGCGGCTACACCTTC,CASSLMGQGGGYTF
.,TRBV12-3/TRBV12-4,TRBD1,TRBJ1-2,TGTGCCAGCAGTTTAATTTCGGGACAGCAAGCGAACTATGGCTACACCTTC,CASSLISGQQANYGYTF
hyperexpanded,TRBV12-3/TRBV12-4,.,TRBJ1-2,TGTGCCAGCAGCCCAAGCACAGGAGGCTACACCTTC,CASSPSTGGYTF
large,TRBV12-3/TRBV12-4,.,TRBJ1-2,TGTGCCAGCAGTTCCGATCAAGGGTTCGGCTACACCTTC,CASSSDQGFGYTF
.,TRBV12-3/TRBV12-4,TRBD1,TRBJ1-2,TGTGCCAGCAGTTACGCCGGGACAGGGAGGGTTTACTATGGCTACACCTTC,CASSYAGTGRVYYGYTF
few,TRBV12-3/TRBV12-4,TRBD1,TRBJ1-2,TGTGCCAGCAGTTTTACTACCCGGGACAGCTCTGGCTACACCTTC,CASSFTTRDSSGYTF
medium-sized,TRBV12-3/TRBV12-4,TRBD1,TRBJ1-2,TGTGCCAGCAGGGGACAGGAGGCCTATGGCTACACCTTC,CASRGQEAYGYTF
medium-sized,TRBV12-3/TRBV12-4,.,TRBJ1-2,TGTGCCAGCTGGGTACAGGGAGCAGGAGGCTACACCTTC,CASWVQGAGGYTF
medium-sized,TRBV12-3/TRBV12-4,TRBD1,TRBJ1-2,TGTGCCAGCAGGTTGGGACAGAACTATGGCTACACCTTC,CASRLGQNYGYTF
medium-sized,TRBV12-3/TRBV12-4,TRBD1,TRBJ1-2,TGTGCCAGCAGTTTAGCTGGGACAGGGAGCGATTATGGCTACACCTTC,CASSLAGTGSDYGYTF
medium-sized,TRBV12-3/TRBV12-4,.,TRBJ1-2,TGTGCCAGCAGCCAAGCTTGGGAGGCGCTGGGCTACACCTTC,CASSQAWEALGYTF
large,TRBV12-3/TRBV12-4,.,TRBJ1-2,TGTGCCAGCAGTTTAACCCCAGGGAACTATGGCTACACCTTC,CASSLTPGNYGYTF